Below are 18 T cell receptor beta chains sequenced from a single sample in a study of neurological immune-mediated disorders (dated by TCRdb to between 2019 and 2020). Library construction relied on 5' RACE. Sequencing relied on an Illumina HiSeq 2500. The raw public reads went through TCRdb reprocessing: fastp at Q25, MiXCR clone calling, in-frame beta chains kept. Entries are consolidated by CDR3 protein sequence, retaining the most common genes and DNA. For this sample the table gives 45,000 to 50,000 distinct CDR3 sequences, of which about 25% were detected only once. The ten top clones hold around 25% of the sample. Sequenced sample: PBMCs. These receptors were obtained from an older woman in good health.

This clonotype was seen repeatedly, ten times or more. This chain uses TRBV29-1 with TRBJ2-1; 15 bases are a match to TRBD2. The V and J ends lost 7 bases and 0 bases, in that order; junction bases with no gene match: 7. The CDR3 consists of 17 residues. Germline V gene lookup returns CDR1 SQVTM and CDR2 ANQGSEA. The CDR3 DNA follows: TGCAGCGCACGGACTAGCGGGAGGGCTAGCTCCTACAATGAGCAGTTCTTC. This translates into CSARTSGRASSYNEQFF.

This clonotype was seen at least ten times. The chain employs TRBV20-1 and TRBJ1-1, with TRBD1 matching over 11 bases. V lost 6 bases, J lost 7 bases, and 10 bases stayed unmatched. Germline V gene lookup returns CDR1 DFQATT and CDR2 SNEGSKA (reference sequence). The CDR3 loop spans 14 amino acids. The CDR3 loop is CSAGQGAEWGEAFF. CDR3 in DNA: TGCAGTGCCGGACAGGGGGCGGAGTGGGGTGAAGCTTTCTTT.

V is TRBV10-3 and J is TRBJ1-3, with a possible D match to TRBD1 (6 bases). V was trimmed by 5 bases and J by 4 bases, leaving 12 bases between them. Germline CDR1 and CDR2: ENHRY and SYGVKD. This CDR3 region has 14 residues. The CDR3 spells CAISRDTPGNTIYF. As DNA, the CDR3 is TGTGCCATCAGTAGGGACACGCCGGGAAACACCATATATTTT.

This clonotype was detected ten times or more. V usage is TRBV10-1 and J usage is TRBJ2-7; 10 nucleotides align to TRBD1. CDR1 is WNHNN, CDR2 SYGVQD, per germline (reference sequence). The CDR3 length is 15 residues. V shed 6 bases and J 3 bases; nucleotides not matched to a gene: 8. The DNA for the CDR3 is TGCGCCAGCAGAGACTCCGGGACAGGGGTCTACGAGCAGTACTTC. Amino acids: CASRDSGTGVYEQYF.

The chain links TRBV15 to TRBJ1-1, with 12 bases lining up with TRBD1. The CDR3 loop spans 14 amino acids. With 2 bases clipped from V and 9 bases from J, the junction kept 4 bases outside the gene matches. CDR1 and CDR2 (germline): LNHNV, YYDKDF (reference sequence). CDR3 residues: CATSRRDRGRQAFF. Written as DNA, the CDR3 is TGTGCCACCAGCAGACGGGACAGGGGGCGCCAAGCTTTCTTT. Full variable domain (outside the CDR3, taken from reference TRBV15 and TRBJ1-1): DAMVIQNPRYQVTQFGKPVTLSCSQTLNHNVMYWYQQKSSQAPKLLFHYYDKDFNNEADTPDNFQSRRPNTSFCFLDIRSPGLGDTAMYLCATSRRDRGRQAFFGQGTRLTVV.

V is TRBV7-2 and J is TRBJ2-1, with D uncertain. The CDR3 is 12 residues long. V was clipped by 6 bases and J by 8 bases, with 11 bases between them. Germline assignment: CDR1 SGHTA and CDR2 FQGNSA. CDR3 nucleotide sequence: TGTGCCAGCAGAACACCACCCGATGAGCAGTTCTTC. This encodes CASRTPPDEQFF.

A note on this clonotype: At one of its ends the junction is not consistent with the germline gene, which may arise from a read error. The chain employs TRBV5-1 and TRBJ2-3; TRBD1 matches at 7 bases. The CDR3 loop spans 17 amino acids. The germline V gene encodes CDR1 SGHRS and CDR2 YFSETQ. In DNA, the CDR3 is TGCGCCAACAGCATCGGGACAAGGGGGCTCCTCGGAGATACGCAGTATTTT. Translation: CANSIGTRGLLGDTQYF.

V gene TRBV4-2 combines with J gene TRBJ2-5; TRBD2 agrees at 12 bases. This CDR3 is 18 amino acids long. With V trimmed by 0 bases and J by 1 base, 6 bases remained unmatched. Germline V CDR1 and CDR2: LGHNA, YNFKEQ. CDR3 in amino acids: CASSQDLAGGPSQETQYF. The CDR3 DNA reads TGTGCCAGCAGCCAAGATCTAGCGGGGGGGCCGTCCCAAGAGACCCAGTACTTC.

This clonotype has ten or more counts. The CDR3: CASSSPPRWYF. CDR3 nucleotide sequence: TGTGCCAGCAGCTCCCCCCCCCGGTGGTACTTC. The genes are TRBV7-2 and TRBJ2-7, with D hard to call. V was trimmed by 4 bases and J by 12 bases, leaving 13 bases between them. The CDR3 runs 11 residues. Germline V gene data show CDR1 as SGHTA and CDR2 as FQGNSA.

The genes are TRBV6-5 and TRBJ1-6; 8 positions agree with TRBD1. The V segment lost 7 bases and the J segment 10 bases; nucleotides outside the gene matches: 9. Germline CDR1 is MNHEY and CDR2 is SVGAGI. The CDR3 spans 14 residues. This chain's CDR3 is CASTIQGGVSPLHF. CDR3 DNA sequence: TGTGCCAGCACCATACAGGGGGGGGTCTCACCCCTCCACTTT.

This clonotype was recorded at least ten times. V gene TRBV7-2 combines with J gene TRBJ1-1; TRBD1 matches at 9 bases. Trimming cost V 6 bases and J 2 bases; bases outside gene matches: 4. This CDR3 has 14 residues. Germline CDR1 SGHTA, CDR2 FQGNSA. CDR3 loop: CASSRQGDNTEAFF. CDR3 in DNA: TGTGCCAGCAGTAGACAGGGGGATAACACTGAAGCTTTCTTT.

In this sample, this clonotype turned up many times. The genes are TRBV12-3 or TRBV12-4 and TRBJ1-2, with D possibly TRBD1 on 6 matching bases. V gave up 3 bases and J gave up 8 bases, with 13 bases separating them. The CDR3 sequence is 13 residues long. The CDR3 coding sequence is TGTGCCAGCAGTTTTAGAGGGGGACACGGCTACACCTTC. It encodes CASSFRGGHGYTF.

The chain links TRBV5-5 to TRBJ2-1; D gene uncertain. Germline V gene data show CDR1 as SGHKS and CDR2 as YYEKEE (reference sequence). The CDR3 runs 15 residues. The germline V and J ends were trimmed by 4 bases and 5 bases, with 16 bases remaining between them. CDR3 sequence reads: CASSLTIRADNEQFF. CDR3 bases: TGTGCCAGCAGCCTGACCATACGGGCGGACAATGAGCAGTTCTTC.

This clonotype was counted at least ten times. The chain has TRBV2 and TRBJ2-2; 9 bases are shared with TRBD2. Germline V gene sequence: CDR1 SNHLY, CDR2 FYNNEI. V gave up 2 bases and J gave up 4 bases; unmatched junction bases: 5. The length of the CDR3 is 16 residues. CDR3 loop: CASSEMAGGLTGELFF. In DNA form, the CDR3 reads TGTGCCAGCAGTGAAATGGCGGGAGGGCTCACCGGGGAGCTGTTTTTT.

This clonotype has a count of ten or more. The chain joins TRBV12-3 or TRBV12-4 to TRBJ2-2; 10 bases align to TRBD2. CDR3 length equals 16 residues. Trimming at V came to 5 bases and at J to 4 bases, leaving 7 bases not matched to a gene. The CDR3 DNA sequence: TGTGCCAGCAGTCTAGGACTAGCGGTTGCCACCGGGGAGCTGTTTTTT. Translating gives CASSLGLAVATGELFF.

The gene calls are TRBV5-1 and TRBJ2-7, with 7 positions matching TRBD2. Germline lookup yields CDR1 SGHRS and CDR2 YFSETQ. The ends lost 3 bases at V and 7 bases at J; junction bases unmatched: 16. The CDR3 runs 16 residues. CDR3 nucleotide sequence: TGCGCCAGCAGCTCCCTTAGCAGCGGGACTCCGTGGGAGCAGTACTTC. This gives the protein CASSSLSSGTPWEQYF.

This clonotype was counted at least ten times. CDR3 DNA: TGTGCCAGCAGCAAATTGGGGACAGGGGGCACCCAGTACTTC. Residues: CASSKLGTGGTQYF. This chain uses TRBV21-1 with TRBJ2-5; the D segment call TRBD1 is taken from the table without a DNA check. TRBV21-1 is a pseudogene locus. The CDR3 runs 14 residues.

This clonotype showed up many times. The chain combines TRBV29-1 with TRBJ2-1; perhaps TRBD1 as D (6 bases). The V end lost 7 bases, the J end lost 4 bases, and 17 bases lay between the germline ends. The V gene's germline CDR1 is SQVTM and CDR2 ANQGSEA. This CDR3 spans 14 amino acids. CDR3 sequence reads: CSAAPDRLYNEQFF. CDR3 sequence (DNA): TGCAGCGCCGCACCCGACAGGCTGTACAATGAGCAGTTCTTC.